One sample yielded the 4 T cell receptor beta chains listed below, sequenced in a study of OX40 agonist ivuxolimab in advanced cancers. Measured with immunoSEQ multiplex PCR; TCRdb has only the in-frame clones, and not every one. The data contain 55,000 to 65,000 clones, about 86% of them seen just once; the ten biggest clones take up 2% to 2.5%. This sample comprised CD4+ or CD8+ T cells sorted from blood, obtained in a trial of the OX40 agonist ivuxolimab. Every receptor here comes from an adult with an advanced solid tumor such as melanoma, head and neck, liver or kidney cancer.

V usage is TRBV10-1 and J usage is TRBJ2-3; 11 positions match TRBD2. V was pared by 6 bases and J by 3 bases, with 5 bases of the junction left unmatched. The germline V gene encodes CDR1 WNHNN and CDR2 SYGVQD (reference sequence). This CDR3 contains 15 residues. In DNA, the CDR3 is TGCGCCAGCAGCGCCGGGACTAGCGGAACAGATACGCAGTATTTT. It encodes CASSAGTSGTDTQYF.

The V call is TRBV18, the J call TRBJ2-7; D is undetermined. Trimming removed 8 bases at V and 2 bases at J, with 13 bases between. Germline V gene lookup returns CDR1 KGHSH and CDR2 LQKENI. There are 13 residues in the CDR3. The CDR3 DNA is TGTGCCAGCCACCGGACGGATACCTACGAGCAGTACTTC. Translating it yields CASHRTDTYEQYF.

The chain employs TRBV29-1 and TRBJ1-5; D uncertain. Germline V CDR1 and CDR2: SQVTM, ANQGSEA. The CDR3 covers 12 residues. The V and J ends lost 4 bases and 2 bases respectively, with 6 bases between them. This CDR3 is CSVGQGNQPQHF. Written as DNA, the CDR3 is TGCAGCGTTGGGCAGGGCAATCAGCCCCAGCATTTT.

The chain employs TRBV4-2 and TRBJ2-1; TRBD2 matches at 9 bases. With 1 base clipped from V and 6 bases from J, the junction kept 1 base outside the gene matches. The germline V gene encodes CDR1 LGHNA and CDR2 YNFKEQ. This CDR3 is 14 amino acids long. The CDR3 reads CASSQVAGVNEQFF. The CDR3 DNA follows: TGTGCCAGCAGCCAAGTAGCGGGGGTCAATGAGCAGTTCTTC.